The 9 T cell receptor beta chains below were found in one sample sequenced in a study of cytomegalovirus exposure and HLA in healthy donors. The primer mix had 60 Vbeta and 13 Jbeta primers. Repertoires were generated with immunoSEQ multiplex PCR, while TCRdb's copy carries only in-frame clones and drops some. Of around 86,000 clones in the sample, almost 80% were seen once. Sequencing input: PBMCs. The receptors were sampled from a female donor in good health and CMV-seronegative.

CDR3 nucleotides: TGCGCCAGCAGCCAAACAGGGGTCAGCAATCAGCCCCAGCATTTT. As protein: CASSQTGVSNQPQHF. The V gene is TRBV5-1, the J gene TRBJ1-5, with 7 positions matching TRBD1. The V segment lost 4 bases and the J segment 1 base; nucleotides outside the gene matches: 5. CDR1 and CDR2 from the germline V gene are SGHRS and YFSETQ. The CDR3 extends over 15 amino acids.

The count of this clone is one. V is TRBV29-1 and J is TRBJ2-1; D is possibly TRBD2 (6 bases). Trimming pared 5 bases from V and 5 bases from J, leaving 19 bases between. The CDR3 has 15 amino acids. Per germline, CDR1 SQVTM and CDR2 ANQGSEA. The CDR3 region is CSVYSGTVYNNEQFF. The CDR3 DNA sequence: TGCAGCGTTTACTCAGGGACTGTATATAACAATGAGCAGTTCTTC.

The CDR3 DNA is TGTGCCAGCAGCCCCTTAATGGGGAGCTCCAATGAGCAGTTCTTC. Translating it yields CASSPLMGSSNEQFF. This sequence joins TRBV7-2 and TRBJ2-1; a weak D match, TRBD2 (5 bases). Looked up from germline, CDR1 is SGHTA and CDR2 is FQGNSA. V was shortened by 5 bases and J by 6 bases, with 17 bases between the two germline ends. The CDR3 is 15 amino acids.

The sample holds a few counts of this clone. This chain joins TRBV5-4 and TRBJ2-7, with D perhaps matching TRBD1 (6 bases). From germline, CDR1 is SGHNT and CDR2 YYREEE (reference sequence). This CDR3 has 16 residues. Trimming took off 4 bases at V and 5 bases at J, with 22 bases between the two ends. CDR3 sequence: CASSLPGIGDTHEQYF. The CDR3 coding sequence is TGTGCCAGCAGCCTCCCAGGTATAGGGGACACTCACGAGCAGTACTTC.

The rearrangement joins TRBV6-4 to TRBJ2-1; D might be TRBD1 (5 bases). The CDR3 length is 13 residues. V dropped 6 bases and J dropped 2 bases, with 8 bases sitting between them. CDR1 is MRHNA and CDR2 is SNTAGT in the germline V gene. The CDR3 region has the DNA TGTGCCAGCAGGGGGCCGACCTACAATGAGCAGTTCTTC. This encodes CASRGPTYNEQFF.

This sequence joins TRBV19 and TRBJ2-2; TRBD1 aligns across 7 bases. The CDR3 runs to 15 residues. Germline V CDR1 and CDR2: LNHDA, SQIVND (reference sequence). Unmatched junction bases numbered 4, after V lost 3 bases and J lost 3 bases. CDR3 amino acids: CASSIRDSYTGELFF. The DNA of the CDR3 is TGTGCCAGTAGTATCCGGGACAGCTACACCGGGGAGCTGTTTTTT.

The chain is built from TRBV7-9 and TRBJ2-5; D gene ambiguous. Trimming stripped 1 base from V and 3 bases from J, with 9 bases between. CDR3 length equals 14 residues. Germline-derived CDR1 and CDR2 are SEHNR and FQNEAQ (reference sequence). As DNA, the CDR3 is TGTGCCAGCAGCTTAGAATCCCCCAAAGAGACCCAGTACTTC. It specifies CASSLESPKETQYF. Looking up the rest from reference TRBV7-9 and TRBJ2-5 gives the full variable domain: DTGVSQNPRHKITKRGQNVTFRCDPISEHNRLYWYRQTLGQGPEFLTYFQNEAQLEKSRLLSDRFSAERPKGSFSTLEIQRTEQGDSAMYLCASSLESPKETQYFGPGTRLLVL.

The rearrangement uses TRBV5-1 and TRBJ1-5, with TRBD1 as a possible D gene (5 bases). There are 15 residues in the CDR3. Looked up from germline, CDR1 is SGHRS and CDR2 is YFSETQ. Trimming took 4 bases from V and 6 from J, leaving 17 bases between them. The CDR3 DNA is TGCGCCAGCAGCCTGGGTGGAGGGGTGGGTCAGCCCCAGCATTTT. It encodes CASSLGGGVGQPQHF.

This clone was detected a few times. V gene TRBV6-1 combines with J gene TRBJ2-3; 7 nucleotides match TRBD2. CDR1 is MNHNS and CDR2 is SASEGT in the germline V gene. This CDR3 has 13 residues. The ends lost 6 bases at V and 4 bases at J; junction bases unmatched: 4. The CDR3 DNA sequence: TGTGCCAGCAGCCAGCGGGATCCAGATACGCAGTATTTT. Its translation is CASSQRDPDTQYF.